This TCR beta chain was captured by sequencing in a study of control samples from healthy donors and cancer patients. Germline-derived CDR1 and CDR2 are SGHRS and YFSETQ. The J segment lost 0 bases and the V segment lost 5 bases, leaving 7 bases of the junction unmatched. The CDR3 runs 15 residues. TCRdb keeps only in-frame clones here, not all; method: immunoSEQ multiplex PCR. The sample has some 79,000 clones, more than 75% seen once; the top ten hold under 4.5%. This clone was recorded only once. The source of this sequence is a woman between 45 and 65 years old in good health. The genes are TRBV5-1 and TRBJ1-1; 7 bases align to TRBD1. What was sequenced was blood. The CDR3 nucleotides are TGCGCCAGCAGTCTGGCCGGGACAGTGAACACTGAAGCTTTCTTT. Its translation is CASSLAGTVNTEAFF.